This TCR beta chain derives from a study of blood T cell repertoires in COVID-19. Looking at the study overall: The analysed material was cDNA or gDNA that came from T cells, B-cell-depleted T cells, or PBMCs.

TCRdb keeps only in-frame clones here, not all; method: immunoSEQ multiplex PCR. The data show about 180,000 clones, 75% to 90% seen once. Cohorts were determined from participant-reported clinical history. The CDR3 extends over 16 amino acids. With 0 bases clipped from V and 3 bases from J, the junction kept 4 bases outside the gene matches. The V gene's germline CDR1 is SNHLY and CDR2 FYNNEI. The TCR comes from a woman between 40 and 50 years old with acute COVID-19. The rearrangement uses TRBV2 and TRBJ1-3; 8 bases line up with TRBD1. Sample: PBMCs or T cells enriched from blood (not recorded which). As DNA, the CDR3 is TGTGCCAGCAGTGAAGCCGGGGACAGGAGTGGAAACACCATATATTTT. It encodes CASSEAGDRSGNTIYF.